These 28 T cell receptor beta chains were all obtained from the same sample, sequenced in a study of sequential checkpoint blockade in melanoma. The table came from immunoSEQ multiplex PCR; TCRdb's copy has only in-frame clones and leaves some out. This table holds 25,000 to 30,000 clones, approximately 83% found once. Documented treatment: randomized to nivolumab then ipilimumab (arm A) or the reverse (arm B). The source was CD8+ T cells sorted from blood (inferred from file names), collected from a patient given nivolumab and ipilimumab in sequence. These receptors were obtained from a human donor with melanoma.

The chain couples TRBV7-2 to TRBJ1-4; 11 bases agree with TRBD1. V lost 1 base and J lost 2; bases outside the gene matches: 6. Germline CDR1 and CDR2: SGHTA and FQGNSA. There are 18 residues in the CDR3. CDR3 sequence: CASSLESGQGATNEKLFF. CDR3 DNA sequence: TGTGCCAGCAGCTTAGAGTCCGGACAGGGGGCGACTAATGAAAAACTGTTTTTT. The complete variable domain, with remaining parts taken from reference TRBV7-2 and TRBJ1-4, reads GAGVSQSPSNKVTEKGKDVELRCDPISGHTALYWYRQSLGQGLEFLIYFQGNSAPDKSGLPSDRFSAERTGGSVSTLTIQRTQQEDSAVYLCASSLESGQGATNEKLFFGSGTQLSVL.

This chain joins TRBV6-5 and TRBJ2-7; D unclear. The CDR3 has 12 residues. Germline V CDR1 and CDR2: MNHEY, SVGAGI. V shed 2 bases and J shed 3 bases, with 5 bases lying between them. Here the CDR3 DNA reads TGTGCCAGCAGTTACAATCTCTACGAGCAGTACTTC. The encoded protein is CASSYNLYEQYF.

V gene TRBV19 combines with J gene TRBJ2-3, with 10 bases fitting TRBD1. This CDR3 has 15 residues. Germline V gene sequence: CDR1 LNHDA, CDR2 SQIVND (reference sequence). Unmatched junction bases numbered 6, after V lost 5 bases and J lost 4 bases. The CDR3: CASSLWTGGADTQYF. The CDR3 nucleotides are TGTGCCAGTAGTCTCTGGACAGGGGGTGCAGATACGCAGTATTTT.

The genes are TRBV5-6 and TRBJ2-7; 10 nucleotides line up with TRBD1. The CDR3 length is 16 residues. Germline CDR1 reads SGHDT; CDR2 reads YYEEEE. V shed 0 bases, J shed 6 bases, and the junction held 9 bases outside the gene matches. The DNA of the CDR3 is TGTGCCAGCAGCTTGGGTATGCGGGACAGGGGAGGCGAGCAGTACTTC. The encoded protein is CASSLGMRDRGGEQYF.

This clone has only one observation. V gene TRBV7-9 combines with J gene TRBJ1-2; TRBD1 matches 9 bases. The CDR3 length is 14 residues. Germline CDR1 is SEHNR and CDR2 is FQNEAQ (reference sequence). V trimming: 4 bases; J trimming: 4 bases; junction bases outside the gene matches: 4. The CDR3 DNA reads TGTGCCAGCAGCTCCCGGGACAGGGTCTATGGCTACACCTTC. Amino acids: CASSSRDRVYGYTF.

This chain uses TRBV5-6 with TRBJ1-2; TRBD1 agrees at 9 bases. CDR3 length equals 13 residues. The ends lost 4 bases at V and 6 bases at J; junction bases unmatched: 4. Germline V lookup: CDR1 SGHDT, CDR2 YYEEEE. For the CDR3, the DNA is TGTGCCAGCAGCACAGGGGGCGCAGATGGCTACACCTTC. It specifies CASSTGGADGYTF.

The chain recombines TRBV6-6 with TRBJ2-5; 10 nucleotides agree with TRBD2. The CDR3 extends over 12 amino acids. V trimming: 6 bases; J trimming: 14 bases; junction bases outside the gene matches: 9. Germline CDR1 reads MNHNY; CDR2 reads SVGAGI (reference sequence). CDR3 in amino acids: CASSDLAGAFYF. The CDR3 nucleotides are TGTGCCAGCAGCGACCTAGCGGGGGCCTTCTACTTC.

This clone was seen a few times. The chain joins TRBV7-9 to TRBJ1-2, with 8 bases matching TRBD1. Germline values: CDR1 SEHNR, CDR2 FQNEAQ (reference sequence). V trimming: 5 bases; J trimming: 7 bases; junction bases outside the gene matches: 9. This CDR3 has 14 amino acids. As DNA, the CDR3 is TGTGCCAGCAGCCGGGACAGGCGGAAGGCTGGCTACACCTTC. This encodes CASSRDRRKAGYTF.

The chain has TRBV29-1 and TRBJ2-7, with TRBD1 matching over 7 bases. The CDR3 runs 13 residues. V dropped 5 bases and J dropped 0; count of bases not matched to a gene: 4. The germline gives CDR1 SQVTM, CDR2 ANQGSEA. The chain's CDR3 is CSVHTGDSYEQYF. The CDR3 DNA follows: TGCAGCGTTCACACAGGGGACTCCTACGAGCAGTACTTC.

The genes are TRBV28 and TRBJ2-7, with 10 bases aligning to TRBD1. The CDR3 runs 17 residues. Losses at the gene ends were 5 bases for V and 6 bases for J; bases not matched to a gene: 16. Germline V gene sequence: CDR1 MDHEN, CDR2 SYDVKM. CDR3 DNA: TGTGCCAGCAGTCACGGGACAGGGGAAGCGGGAGTATTCGAGCAGTACTTC. Residues: CASSHGTGEAGVFEQYF.

The rearrangement uses TRBV14 and TRBJ2-1; TRBD2 matches 11 bases. The V and J ends lost 1 base and 4 bases, in that order; junction bases with no gene match: 9. CDR1 is SGHDN, CDR2 FVKESK, per germline. The CDR3 consists of 18 residues. For the CDR3, the DNA is TGTGCCAGCAGCCAAGGCCCTACTAGCGGGAGTGGGTACAATGAGCAGTTCTTC. It specifies CASSQGPTSGSGYNEQFF.

This clone occurred a few times. CDR3: CASSQEGETGGDEQYF. DNA for the CDR3: TGTGCCAGCAGCCAAGAGGGGGAGACAGGGGGTGACGAGCAGTACTTC. This chain joins TRBV4-2 and TRBJ2-7; 9 positions agree with TRBD1. The ends lost 0 bases at V and 5 bases at J; junction bases unmatched: 8. The CDR3 has 16 amino acids. Germline V gives CDR1 LGHNA, CDR2 YNFKEQ.

V is TRBV2 and J is TRBJ1-5; no reliable D call. Between the trimmed V and J ends, which lost 3 bases and 2 bases, there was a span of 8 bases. The CDR3 consists of 14 residues. Per germline, CDR1 SNHLY and CDR2 FYNNEI. This CDR3 reads CASSDPRGNQPQHF. The CDR3 DNA reads as TGTGCCAGCAGTGACCCTAGAGGCAATCAGCCCCAGCATTTT.

This clone is judged large (0.1 to 1%). The rearrangement joins TRBV28 to TRBJ1-3; D unclear. The CDR3 is made up of 16 amino acids. The V and J ends lost 6 bases and 0 bases respectively, with 15 bases between them. The V gene's germline CDR1 is MDHEN and CDR2 SYDVKM. DNA of the CDR3: TGTGCCAGCAGACCCTCCTTCGGAGTCTCTGGAAACACCATATATTTT. This encodes CASRPSFGVSGNTIYF.

Here the CDR3 DNA reads TGTGCCAGTAGCCCACTAGCGGGAGGGTATAACGAGCAGTACTTC. Amino acid sequence: CASSPLAGGYNEQYF. The chain is built from TRBV19 and TRBJ2-7; the match to TRBD2 covers 13 bases. CDR1 and CDR2 (germline): LNHDA, SQIVND (reference sequence). CDR3 length: 15 residues. J lost 5 bases, V lost 6 bases, and 7 bases had no gene match.

This chain links TRBV11-3 with TRBJ2-1, with 12 bases fitting TRBD2. This CDR3 has 16 residues. Germline values: CDR1 SGHNT, CDR2 YENEEA. V lost 1 base and J lost 5; bases outside the gene matches: 3. In DNA form, the CDR3 reads TGTGCCAGCAGCTTAGGGACTAGCGGGATAAACAATGAGCAGTTCTTC. The encoded protein is CASSLGTSGINNEQFF.

V and J are TRBV27 and TRBJ1-2; maybe TRBD1 (5 bases). V was pared by 0 bases and J by 4 bases, with 18 bases between. CDR3 length: 17 amino acids. Per germline, CDR1 MNHEY and CDR2 SMNVEV (reference sequence). CDR3 coding DNA: TGTGCCAGCAGTTTATCCGGGCTCCAGCAAAGGGGCTATGGCTACACCTTC. Translating it yields CASSLSGLQQRGYGYTF.

This chain connects TRBV6-4 to TRBJ2-1, with D unclear. The germline CDR1 and CDR2 sequences are MRHNA and SNTAGT. This CDR3 is 14 amino acids long. Trimming left V 0 bases short and J 6 bases short, with 9 bases between. The CDR3 nucleotides are TGTGCCAGCAGTGACTCTCTACGCGGCAATGAGCAGTTCTTC. Amino acids: CASSDSLRGNEQFF.

The chain links TRBV7-9 to TRBJ1-2; TRBD1 agrees at 7 bases. The germline V gene has CDR1 SEHNR and CDR2 FQNEAQ (reference sequence). The CDR3 has 13 amino acids. V gave up 5 bases and J gave up 4 bases; unmatched junction bases: 4. As DNA, the CDR3 is TGTGCCAGCAGCCCGGGGACAGTCTATGGCTACACCTTC. This encodes CASSPGTVYGYTF.

CDR3 sequence (DNA): TGCGCCAGCAGCCACTCTTGGGGGGGGGAAACAGATACGCAGTATTTT. Translating gives CASSHSWGGETDTQYF. The chain uses TRBV4-3 and TRBJ2-3; 7 nucleotides match TRBD2. In germline, CDR1 is LGHNA, CDR2 YSLEER. This CDR3 is 16 amino acids long. Trimming cost V 3 bases and J 3 bases; bases outside gene matches: 9.

The chain recombines TRBV5-1 with TRBJ2-2; 7 nucleotides line up with TRBD2. V was clipped by 2 bases and J by 6 bases; unmatched bases: 7. This CDR3 has 15 residues. CDR1 SGHRS and CDR2 YFSETQ come from the germline V gene. This CDR3 reads CASSLERGVSGELFF. CDR3 DNA: TGCGCCAGCAGCTTAGAGCGGGGAGTTTCCGGGGAGCTGTTTTTT.

The chain employs TRBV4-3 and TRBJ2-7, with D possibly matching TRBD2 (6 bases). The germline V gene encodes CDR1 LGHNA and CDR2 YSLEER. Trimming removed 0 bases at V and 3 bases at J, with 6 bases between. There are 13 residues in the CDR3. This CDR3 is CASSQDSGYEQYF. The CDR3 DNA sequence: TGCGCCAGCAGCCAAGATAGCGGCTACGAGCAGTACTTC.

This clone was seen only a few times. This chain links TRBV2 with TRBJ1-1; maybe TRBD1 (6 bases). Deletions cut 3 bases from V and 3 bases from J, with 14 bases between. Germline CDR1 is SNHLY and CDR2 is FYNNEI. The CDR3 loop spans 15 amino acids. The CDR3 protein is CASSDADSRYTEAFF. As DNA, the CDR3 is TGTGCCAGCAGTGACGCGGACAGCCGATACACTGAAGCTTTCTTT.

V usage is TRBV19 and J usage is TRBJ2-5; TRBD1 matches 7 bases. Germline loops: CDR1 LNHDA, CDR2 SQIVND (reference sequence). This CDR3 comprises 15 residues. Trimming cost V 3 bases and J 2 bases; bases outside gene matches: 6. CDR3 nucleotides: TGTGCCAGTAGTATTTGGACAGGATCTCAAGAGACCCAGTACTTC. As protein: CASSIWTGSQETQYF.

V gene TRBV7-8 combines with J gene TRBJ2-7; D unclear. V was cut by 5 bases and J by 0 bases, with 14 bases left in between. The CDR3 is 15 amino acids. The germline V gene encodes CDR1 SGHVS and CDR2 FQNEAQ. DNA for the CDR3: TGTGCCAGCAGCCTACCTACAGCTTACTCCTACGAGCAGTACTTC. This gives the protein CASSLPTAYSYEQYF.

This clone was seen a handful of times. This chain connects TRBV7-3 to TRBJ2-7; D is uncertain. The V end lost 0 bases, the J end lost 5 bases, and 14 bases lay between the germline ends. CDR1 and CDR2 (germline): SGHTA, FQGTGA. This CDR3 comprises 15 residues. The chain's CDR3 is CASSLTVAGYDEQYF. The CDR3 DNA follows: TGTGCCAGCAGCTTAACCGTAGCCGGGTACGACGAGCAGTACTTC.

The rearrangement joins TRBV4-3 to TRBJ2-1, with 7 nucleotides matching TRBD1. Germline CDR1 and CDR2: LGHNA and YSLEER. The V gene end was trimmed by 0 bases and the J gene end by 3 bases; junction bases not matched to a gene: 2. This CDR3 comprises 15 residues. CDR3 in DNA: TGCGCCAGCAGCCAAGATCAGGGGGACTACAATGAGCAGTTCTTC. Its translation: CASSQDQGDYNEQFF.

The chain recombines TRBV5-1 with TRBJ1-4; D call uncertain. V lost 0 bases and J 5 bases, leaving 8 bases between the germline ends. Germline V gives CDR1 SGHRS, CDR2 YFSETQ. The CDR3 is made up of 14 amino acids. For the CDR3, the DNA is TGCGCCAGCAGCTTGGTTAGTCCGAATGAAAAACTGTTTTTT. Its protein is CASSLVSPNEKLFF.